Listed below are T cell receptor beta chains from one sample, sequenced in a study of regulatory T cells in long-lasting Graves disease. TCRdb used MiXCR to reprocess the multiplex PCR reads, holding one entry per CDR3 protein. The sample lists 450,000 to 700,000 distinct CDR3 sequences, roughly 14% occurring once. This same sample was also part of a study on T cells in Graves' hyperthyroidism and ophthalmopathy.

The source material was peripheral blood mononuclear cells (PBMCs), sampled at new diagnosis, from a patient treated with antithyroid drugs. The receptors were gathered from a man aged 25-45 years with Graves disease. CDR3s include the opening cysteine and the closing phenylalanine or tryptophan. The D gene is left open where the match is weak. Clone size, where shown, is once, few, many, or a class for clones that have expanded.

TGTGCCAGCAGTGAACTCCGGGGGGAGCTGTTTTTT,CASSELRGELFF,NA,TRBV6-1,TRBJ2-2,many
TGTGCCAGCACTTCAGGGCAATACGAGCAGTACTTC,CASTSGQYEQYF,NA,TRBV6-2/TRBV6-3,TRBJ2-7,many
TGCAGCGTCCTTGGTCGACAGGGGGTGTTTTTCTTT,CSVLGRQGVFFF,TRBD1,TRBV29-1,TRBJ1-1,many
TGCAGCGTTGAACCGGGTCGCGGAAACATTCAGTACTTC,CSVEPGRGNIQYF,NA,TRBV29-1,TRBJ2-4,NA
TGTGCCAGCAGTTTCTGGAGCGGGCAAGAGACCCAGTACTTC,CASSFWSGQETQYF,NA,TRBV12-3/TRBV12-4,TRBJ2-5,many
TGTGCCAGCAGTTTGGCGCCCGACAGGGCACCCAATGAGCAGTTCTTC,CASSLAPDRAPNEQFF,TRBD1,TRBV27,TRBJ2-1,many
TGCGCCAGCAGCCAAGACCGGAAGACTAGCGGGAGGGCATCCGAGCAGTACTTC,CASSQDRKTSGRASEQYF,TRBD2,TRBV4-1,TRBJ2-7,NA
TGTGCCAGCGTTAGTGACAGCTCTGGAAACACCATATATTTT,CASVSDSSGNTIYF,NA,TRBV2,TRBJ1-3,many
TGTGCCGGAGGGAGGGCCCTCAATGAGCAGTTCTTC,CAGGRALNEQFF,TRBD2,TRBV12-3/TRBV12-4,TRBJ2-1,many
TGTGCCAGCAAACAACCGGGACTAGCGGGACCTCCAACCTACGAGCAGTACTTC,CASKQPGLAGPPTYEQYF,TRBD2,TRBV6-2/TRBV6-3,TRBJ2-7,many
TGTGCCAGCAGTTACATGCGGGGCTATGGCTACACCTTC,CASSYMRGYGYTF,NA,TRBV6-5,TRBJ1-2,many
TGTGCCAGCAGCTTACAATCGGGCTTCAATGAGCAGTTCTTC,CASSLQSGFNEQFF,NA,TRBV13,TRBJ2-1,few
TGTGCCAGCAGCTTGCTACCGGGACTAGCGTCGAGCACCGGGGAGCTGTTTTTT,CASSLLPGLASSTGELFF,TRBD2,TRBV7-9,TRBJ2-2,many
TGTGCCAGCAGTGAGTTCGATACGCAGTATTTT,CASSEFDTQYF,NA,TRBV25-1,TRBJ2-3,few
TGTGCCACCAGTGGTGGAGCAGACACCTACAATGAGCAGTTCTTC,CATSGGADTYNEQFF,NA,TRBV24-1,TRBJ2-1,few
TGTGCCAGCACCTCGGGAGGTACCGAAGGGGGTGGCTACACCTTC,CASTSGGTEGGGYTF,NA,TRBV6-1,TRBJ1-2,many
TGTGCCATCAGTGAGGGGCGGACTAGCCGTGGTCGAGATACGCAGTATTTT,CAISEGRTSRGRDTQYF,TRBD2,TRBV10-3,TRBJ2-3,many
TGTGCCAGCAGCGCGGGACTAAACAATGAGCAGTTCTTC,CASSAGLNNEQFF,TRBD2,TRBV5-8,TRBJ2-1,few
TGTGCCAGCAGCCAAGAGACGTCCGAGCAGTTCTTC,CASSQETSEQFF,NA,TRBV14,TRBJ2-1,many
TGTGCCAGCAGTGCAACAGGTACCTCCTACAATGAGCAGTTCTTC,CASSATGTSYNEQFF,NA,TRBV12-3/TRBV12-4,TRBJ2-1,many
TGTGCCGGTACTCCGGACCTCACTGAAGCTTTCTTT,CAGTPDLTEAFF,NA,TRBV30,TRBJ1-1,NA
TGCGCCAGCAGCCCGGACAGGGTTGGTGAGCAGTTCTTC,CASSPDRVGEQFF,TRBD1,TRBV5-1,TRBJ2-1,many
TGTGCCAGTAGAACGACTAGCGGGAGCGACGAGCAGTACTTC,CASRTTSGSDEQYF,TRBD2,TRBV19,TRBJ2-7,NA
TGTGCCAGCAGGACCGACGGTGGGTACGAGCAGTACTTC,CASRTDGGYEQYF,NA,TRBV7-9,TRBJ2-7,many
TGCAGCGGCTTACAGGGGGCGAACACCGGGGAGCTGTTTTTT,CSGLQGANTGELFF,TRBD1,TRBV29-1,TRBJ2-2,few
TGTGCCAGCAGTTTCGCGGGAGTTCTAGAGACCCAGTACTTC,CASSFAGVLETQYF,TRBD2,TRBV12-3/TRBV12-4,TRBJ2-5,many
TGCGCCAGCAGCCCCCACCTAAATGAGCAGTTCTTC,CASSPHLNEQFF,NA,TRBV5-1,TRBJ2-1,NA
TGTGCCACCAGTGACAGGGAGATCACAGATACGCAGTATTTT,CATSDREITDTQYF,NA,TRBV24-1,TRBJ2-3,many
TGTGCCAGCAGCCCCATGAATAACAAGGGGCGGCGTGGCTACACCTTC,CASSPMNNKGRRGYTF,NA,TRBV11-2,TRBJ1-2,many
TGCAGTGCTAGTAAGCCCCGGGCCCTGAGGTACAATGAGCAGTTCTTC,CSASKPRALRYNEQFF,NA,TRBV20-1,TRBJ2-1,many
TGTGCCAGTATTACCGGGACAGGAGCTGCCAATGAGCAGTTCTTC,CASITGTGAANEQFF,TRBD1,TRBV19,TRBJ2-1,NA
TGCAGTGCTAGATATCCTAGCGGAAATGAGCAGTTCTTC,CSARYPSGNEQFF,TRBD2,TRBV20-1,TRBJ2-1,NA
TGTGCCAGCAGCCCGAGCTATGAGTTGTCCTACGAGCAGTACTTC,CASSPSYELSYEQYF,NA,TRBV7-2,TRBJ2-7,NA
TGTACCAGCAAAAAGTTTATCGCAGATACGCAGTATTTT,CTSKKFIADTQYF,NA,TRBV2,TRBJ2-3,many
TGTGCCAGCAGCTTGACCCTCCGATACCAAGAGACCCAGTACTTC,CASSLTLRYQETQYF,NA,TRBV5-6,TRBJ2-5,many
TGTGCTAGTGGTGTCGGGACGGATTACAATGAGCAGTTCTTC,CASGVGTDYNEQFF,NA,TRBV12-5,TRBJ2-1,few
TGCGCCAGCACCACGGACATTTCGGGAAACATTCAGTACTTC,CASTTDISGNIQYF,NA,TRBV5-1,TRBJ2-4,many
TGTGCCAGCAGTTACTCGGGGGGAGTGGTTGAGTTCTTC,CASSYSGGVVEFF,NA,TRBV6-5,TRBJ2-1,few
TGCAGTGCAAGCAGGGGGTTAGAGTCCTACAATGAGCAGTTCTTC,CSASRGLESYNEQFF,TRBD1,TRBV20-1,TRBJ2-1,many
TGTGCCAGCCTGGGGACAGGGGGCTACGAGCAGTACTTC,CASLGTGGYEQYF,TRBD1,TRBV12-3/TRBV12-4,TRBJ2-7,many
TGCGCCAGCAGGACGGGACTAGCGGGAGCAGGAGATACGCAGTATTTT,CASRTGLAGAGDTQYF,TRBD2,TRBV10-2,TRBJ2-3,many
TGTGCCAGCAGAACCCGGTATAGCGGCACAGATACGCAGTATTTT,CASRTRYSGTDTQYF,NA,TRBV7-9,TRBJ2-3,many
TGCAGCGCAGCGGGACAGACCATGTGGGCTTTCTTT,CSAAGQTMWAFF,TRBD1,TRBV29-1,TRBJ1-1,many
TGTGCCAGCAGCCTAGGCAAGAATGAGCAGTTCTTC,CASSLGKNEQFF,NA,TRBV7-3,TRBJ2-1,many
TGCAGTGCTTGGACAGGGCCCTCCTACGAGCAGTACTTC,CSAWTGPSYEQYF,TRBD1,TRBV20-1,TRBJ2-7,many
TGCAGTGCCCTAGACCTCACAAACGCGGGAGGCTACAATGAGCAGTTCTTC,CSALDLTNAGGYNEQFF,TRBD2,TRBV20-1,TRBJ2-1,few
TGTGCCAGCAGCGCGACCGGGACTAGCGGGAGTCGTGAGCAGTTCTTC,CASSATGTSGSREQFF,TRBD2,TRBV11-1,TRBJ2-1,NA
TGTGCCAGCAGTTCCCAACCTTCCCAAGAGACCCAGTACTTC,CASSSQPSQETQYF,NA,TRBV12-3/TRBV12-4,TRBJ2-5,NA
TGTGCCAGCAGAGGGTACAGGGGGAGGACTGAAGCTTTCTTT,CASRGYRGRTEAFF,TRBD1,TRBV2,TRBJ1-1,many